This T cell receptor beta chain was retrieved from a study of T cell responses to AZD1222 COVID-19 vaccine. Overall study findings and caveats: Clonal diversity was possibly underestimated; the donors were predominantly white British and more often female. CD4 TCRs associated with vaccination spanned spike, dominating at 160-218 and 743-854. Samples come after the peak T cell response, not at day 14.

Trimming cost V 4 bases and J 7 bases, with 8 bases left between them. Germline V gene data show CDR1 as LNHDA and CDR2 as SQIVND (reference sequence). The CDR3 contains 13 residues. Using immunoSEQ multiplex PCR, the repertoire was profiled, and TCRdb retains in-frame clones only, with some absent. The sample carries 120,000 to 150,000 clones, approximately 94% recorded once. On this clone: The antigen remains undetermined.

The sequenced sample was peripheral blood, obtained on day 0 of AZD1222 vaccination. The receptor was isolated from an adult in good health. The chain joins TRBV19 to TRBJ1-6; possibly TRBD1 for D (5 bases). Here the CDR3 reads CASSTGHNSPLHF. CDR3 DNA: TGTGCCAGTAGTACAGGGCACAATTCACCCCTCCACTTT. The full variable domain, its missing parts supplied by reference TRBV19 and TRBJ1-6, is DGGITQSPKYLFRKEGQNVTLSCEQNLNHDAMYWYRQDPGQGLRLIYYSQIVNDFQKGDIAEGYSVSREKKESFPLTVTSAQKNPTAFYLCASSTGHNSPLHFGNGTRLTVT.